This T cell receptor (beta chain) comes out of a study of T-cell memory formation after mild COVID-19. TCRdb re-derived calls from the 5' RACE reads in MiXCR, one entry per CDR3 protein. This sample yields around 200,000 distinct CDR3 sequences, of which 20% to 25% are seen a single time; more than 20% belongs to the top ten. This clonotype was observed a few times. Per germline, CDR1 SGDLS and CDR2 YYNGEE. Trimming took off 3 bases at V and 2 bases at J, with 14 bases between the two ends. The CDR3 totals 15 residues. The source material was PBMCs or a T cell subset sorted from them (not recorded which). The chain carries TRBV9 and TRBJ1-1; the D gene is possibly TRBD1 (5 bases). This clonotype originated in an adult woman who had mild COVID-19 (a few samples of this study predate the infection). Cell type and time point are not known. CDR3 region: CASSAETVINTEAFF. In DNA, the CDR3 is TGTGCCAGCAGCGCAGAGACAGTCATTAACACTGAAGCTTTCTTT.